A selection of T cell receptor beta chains follows, all from one sample in a study of shared clonotypes between healthy human individuals. This table comes from immunoSEQ multiplex PCR, and its TCRdb copy is limited to in-frame clones, with some not included. Here the sample spans approximately 2.1 million clones, roughly 93% being singletons. The material sequenced was naive CD4+ T cells from PBMCs. Receptor source: a man aged 18 to 30 in good health. Some clones in this sample may be carry-over from other donors' samples. Both conserved end residues are part of each CDR3. Each record gives: J gene, D gene, V gene, clone size, CDR3 protein, CDR3 DNA. The D gene is left open where the match is weak. Rows give clone size only sometimes, using once, few, many, or a class for an expanded clone.

>TRBJ2-7|-|TRBV6-1|-
CASSEFPWAEEQYF
TGTGCCAGCAGTGAATTTCCCTGGGCTGAGGAGCAGTACTTC
>TRBJ2-7|-|TRBV7-2|-
CASSLGTVLGEQYF
TGTGCCAGCAGCTTAGGGACAGTTCTAGGGGAGCAGTACTTC
>TRBJ1-1|-|TRBV2|-
CASRKPGLGNTEAFF
TGTGCCAGCAGAAAACCGGGACTAGGAAACACTGAAGCTTTCTTT
>TRBJ2-2|TRBD2|TRBV6-4|few
CASSESSGSTGELFF
TGTGCCAGCAGTGAGTCTAGCGGGAGCACCGGGGAGCTGTTTTTT
>TRBJ2-1|-|TRBV14|-
CASSQAAPANEQFF
TGTGCCAGCAGCCAAGCTGCCCCAGCGAATGAGCAGTTCTTC
>TRBJ2-3|TRBD2|TRBV11-2|-
CASSKLAGEMNTQYF
TGTGCCAGCAGCAAACTAGCGGGAGAGATGAATACGCAGTATTTT
>TRBJ1-1|-|TRBV7-2|-
CASSFRWGRGTEAFF
TGTGCCAGCAGCTTTCGTTGGGGGAGAGGGACTGAAGCTTTCTTT
>TRBJ2-3|-|TRBV11-3|-
CASSLGGDTQYF
TGTGCCAGCAGCTTAGGGGGGGATACGCAGTATTTT
>TRBJ2-3|-|TRBV9|-
CASSVAPTGSTTDTQYF
TGTGCCAGCAGCGTAGCTCCGACCGGGTCGACCACAGATACGCAGTATTTT
>TRBJ1-2|TRBD1|TRBV18|-
CASSPGLGQNSFGYTF
TGTGCCAGCTCACCAGGATTGGGACAGAACTCATTCGGCTACACCTTC
>TRBJ2-1|-|TRBV30|-
CAWIEPPGTPRGNEQFF
TGTGCCTGGATCGAACCTCCCGGGACCCCCAGAGGGAATGAGCAGTTCTTC
>TRBJ1-3|-|TRBV9|-
CASSSLGVGGNTIYF
TGTGCCAGCAGCTCCCTGGGGGTAGGCGGAAACACCATATATTTT
>TRBJ1-1|-|TRBV7-9|-
CASSFGALGDTEAFF
TGTGCCAGCAGCTTTGGGGCTCTCGGGGACACTGAAGCTTTCTTT
>TRBJ1-4|-|TRBV30|-
CAWSVLRQLKGEKLFF
TGTGCCTGGAGTGTACTTCGGCAGCTGAAAGGGGAAAAACTGTTTTTT
>TRBJ2-1|-|TRBV7-7|-
CASSPLVSGNEQFF
TGTGCCAGCAGCCCCCTAGTGTCCGGGAATGAGCAGTTCTTC
>TRBJ2-7|-|TRBV7-8|-
CASSRRASYEQYF
TGTGCCAGCAGCCGAAGGGCCAGCTACGAGCAGTACTTC
>TRBJ2-3|TRBD2|TRBV28|-
CASSSWTSGRTDTQYF
TGTGCCAGCAGTTCCTGGACTAGCGGGAGAACAGATACGCAGTATTTT
>TRBJ1-3|-|TRBV9|once
CASSVGLQRSGNTIYF
TGTGCCAGCAGCGTCGGCCTACAGCGCTCTGGAAACACCATATATTTT
>TRBJ1-4|-|TRBV4-1|-
CASSQTGGEKLFF
TGCGCCAGCAGCCAAACGGGGGGGGAAAAACTGTTTTTT
>TRBJ1-1|-|TRBV10-3|-
CAIRPGPSDTEAFF
TGTGCCATCAGGCCGGGACCGTCGGACACTGAAGCTTTCTTT
>TRBJ2-7|-|TRBV18|-
CASSPNAGTYEQYF
TGTGCCAGCTCACCAAACGCAGGGACCTACGAGCAGTACTTC
>TRBJ2-7|TRBD1|TRBV5-4|once
CASSLAGGSSYEQYF
TGTGCCAGCAGCTTGGCAGGGGGCAGTTCCTACGAGCAGTACTTC
>TRBJ1-1|-|TRBV5-6|-
CASSLGMKLNTEAFF
TGTGCCAGCAGCCTCGGGATGAAACTGAACACTGAAGCTTTCTTT
>TRBJ2-3|TRBD2|TRBV5-1|-
CASSLTSGSTDTQYF
TGCGCCAGCAGCCTGACTAGCGGAAGCACAGATACGCAGTATTTT
>TRBJ2-5|-|TRBV7-3|few
CASGDTRGETQYF
TGTGCCAGCGGAGACACTAGAGGGGAGACCCAGTACTTC
>TRBJ2-1|-|TRBV6-1|-
CASSEGGYEQFF
TGTGCCAGCAGTGAAGGGGGATATGAGCAGTTCTTC
>TRBJ2-2|-|TRBV5-5|-
CASSLRQATPSGELFF
TGTGCCAGCAGCTTGAGACAGGCAACACCATCCGGGGAGCTGTTTTTT
>TRBJ2-7|-|TRBV29-1|-
CSVDAGSSYEQYF
TGCAGCGTTGATGCGGGGAGCTCCTACGAGCAGTACTTC
>TRBJ2-1|TRBD2|TRBV5-1|-
CASSLDQRGTYNEQFF
TGCGCCAGCAGCTTGGACCAGCGGGGTACCTACAATGAGCAGTTCTTC